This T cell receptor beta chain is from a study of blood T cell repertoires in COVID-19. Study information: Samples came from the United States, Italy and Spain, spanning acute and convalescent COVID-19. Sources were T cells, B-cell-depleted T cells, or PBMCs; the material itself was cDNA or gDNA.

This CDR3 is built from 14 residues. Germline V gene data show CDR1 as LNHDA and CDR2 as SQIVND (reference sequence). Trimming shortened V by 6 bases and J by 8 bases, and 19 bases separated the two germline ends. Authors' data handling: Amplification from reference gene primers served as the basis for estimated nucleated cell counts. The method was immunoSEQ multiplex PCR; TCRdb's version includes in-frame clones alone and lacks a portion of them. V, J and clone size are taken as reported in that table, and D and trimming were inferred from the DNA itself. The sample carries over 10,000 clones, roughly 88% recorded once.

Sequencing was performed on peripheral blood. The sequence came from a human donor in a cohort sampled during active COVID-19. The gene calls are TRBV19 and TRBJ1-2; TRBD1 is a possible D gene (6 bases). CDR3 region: CASSDHRAARGYTF. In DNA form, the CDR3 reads TGTGCCAGTAGCGACCACAGGGCGGCTAGAGGCTACACCTTC.